This T cell receptor (beta chain) was captured in a study of shared clonotypes between healthy human individuals. About the research overall: The composition of the donors was two women and three men aged 18 to 49.

About this clone: Its antigen is not identified. This sample also contains other DNA sequences that code for the same CDR3.

Notes on the study in general: Compared with memory subsets, naive subsets generally had larger estimated richness.

Nashville, Tennessee was home to all donors, who were Caucasian adults. In the CD4+ fraction, cells were divided into CD45RA+ naive and CD45RA-negative memory subsets. This CDR3 region has 14 residues. The germline gives CDR1 ENHRY, CDR2 SYGVKD. Trimming took 2 bases from V and 1 from J, leaving 6 bases between them. Sequencing was performed with immunoSEQ multiplex PCR; in TCRdb, only in-frame clones are kept and a portion is missing. The sample yields about 2.4 million clones, around nine tenths seen once. V usage is TRBV10-3 and J usage is TRBJ1-5, with unresolved D. This TCR was sampled from a man between 18 and 35 years old in good health. Sequencing was carried out using naive CD4+ T cells sorted from blood. Subset indicated: CD45RA+ positively selected. The CDR3 bases are TGTGCCATCAGTGAGGGACCGAGCAATCAGCCCCAGCATTTT. Amino acids: CAISEGPSNQPQHF.